This TCR beta chain originates from a study of shared clonotypes between healthy human individuals. Study-wide results and caveats: Rarefaction demonstrated incomplete sorted-subset sequencing despite large depth. Shared clonotypes across all four donors exceeded non-shared ones in generation probability. Among donors, the sharing of clonotypes was expected to be influenced by sequencing depth.

Details on this clone: Antigen: not known.

Repertoires were generated with immunoSEQ multiplex PCR, while TCRdb's copy carries only in-frame clones and drops some. Of 800,000 to 1,200,000 clones listed, 75% to 85% are singletons. From CD4+ cells came CD45RA+ naive and CD45RA-negative memory subsets. The CDR3 contains 14 residues. Germline V lookup: CDR1 SNHLY, CDR2 FYNNEI. V shed 5 bases and J shed 1 base, with 11 bases lying between them. This sequence joins TRBV2 and TRBJ1-2; no definite D call. Input material: memory CD4+ T cells from PBMCs. The subset: CD45RA-negative fraction. The TCR was taken from a man between 18 and 29 years old in good health. Some clones in this sample may be carry-over from other donors' samples. DNA of the CDR3: TGTGCCAGCAGTTTCGGAGGGTTTAACTATGGCTACACCTTC. Translated, it gives CASSFGGFNYGYTF.